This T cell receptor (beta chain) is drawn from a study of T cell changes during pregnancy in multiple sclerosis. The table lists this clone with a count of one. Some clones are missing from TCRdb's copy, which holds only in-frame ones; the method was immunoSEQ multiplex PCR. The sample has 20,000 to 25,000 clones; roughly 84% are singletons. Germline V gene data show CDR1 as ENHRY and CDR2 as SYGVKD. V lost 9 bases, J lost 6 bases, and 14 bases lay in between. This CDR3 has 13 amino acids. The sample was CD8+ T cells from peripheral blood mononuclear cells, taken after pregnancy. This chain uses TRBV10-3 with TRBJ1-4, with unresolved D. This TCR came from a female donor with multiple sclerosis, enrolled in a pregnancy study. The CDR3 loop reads CAISTPGDEKLFF. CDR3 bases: TGTGCCATTAGTACGCCAGGTGATGAAAAACTGTTTTTT.